This TCR beta chain was recovered during a study of cytomegalovirus exposure and HLA in healthy donors. At the level of the study: The platform used for the 120 or so validation repertoires matched that of the 650 to 750 first-cohort repertoires, a later analysis reported.

With regard to this clone: What it recognizes is unknown.

General study results and limits: Subsequent analysis showed first-cohort TCR clusters tending to co-occur in some 110 validation repertoires. The study labeled approximately 150 TCR beta chains cytomegalovirus-associated.

The method was immunoSEQ multiplex PCR; TCRdb's version includes in-frame clones alone and lacks a portion of them. The sample includes about 360,000 clones, more than 80% of them seen just once. The donors were members of the validation cohort, which comprised more than 90 subjects and was separate from the first cohort of 666 subjects. Sequenced material: PBMCs. The receptor comes from a woman younger than 30 in good health and CMV-seronegative.

The CDR3 spells CASSPLTSSQETQYF. Written as DNA, the CDR3 is TGTGCCAGCTCACCTTTGACTAGCAGCCAAGAGACCCAGTACTTC. V and J are TRBV18 and TRBJ2-5; 7 bases line up with TRBD2. From germline, CDR1 is KGHSH and CDR2 LQKENI. Losses at the gene ends were 3 bases for V and 1 base for J; bases not matched to a gene: 5. The CDR3 extends over 15 amino acids.